These 6 T cell receptor beta chains originate from one sample sequenced in a study of T cell responses to AZD1222 COVID-19 vaccine. Generated by immunoSEQ multiplex PCR, the TCRdb table keeps only in-frame clones and is missing some. Altogether tens of thousands of clones are present, 65% to 85% being singletons, with the ten largest covering approximately 22%. The source material was peripheral blood, sampled on day 0 of AZD1222 vaccination. The source is an adult in good health.

The V and J genes are TRBV13 and TRBJ1-1, with TRBD1 matching over 7 bases. The germline CDR1 and CDR2 sequences are PRHDT and FYEKMQ (reference sequence). The CDR3 consists of 14 residues. Trimming cost V 4 bases and J 4 bases; bases outside gene matches: 6. The CDR3 coding sequence is TGTGCCAGCAGCTCATACAGGGGTGGCACTGAAGCTTTCTTT. It encodes CASSSYRGGTEAFF.

V is TRBV11-3 and J is TRBJ2-1, with 7 bases identical to TRBD1. The CDR3 spans 17 residues. The V gene end was trimmed by 5 bases and the J gene end by 9 bases; junction bases not matched to a gene: 19. CDR1 and CDR2 from the germline V gene are SGHNT and YENEEA. The CDR3 here is CASSKTGIGRTNSEQFF. For the CDR3, the DNA is TGTGCCAGCAGCAAGACAGGGATAGGACGGACCAACAGTGAGCAGTTCTTC.

This chain links TRBV24-1 with TRBJ2-5; TRBD1 matches at 8 bases. CDR3 length: 17 residues. The trim removed 0 bases at V and 2 bases at J, leaving 7 bases unmatched. The germline V gene has CDR1 KGHDR and CDR2 SFDVKD. CDR3 DNA sequence: TGTGCCACCAGTGATTTGGGAGACAGGGGACTGCAAGAGACCCAGTACTTC. Translated: CATSDLGDRGLQETQYF.

V is TRBV5-5 and J is TRBJ1-6; TRBD1 aligns across 8 bases. Trimming cost V 4 bases and J 8 bases; bases outside gene matches: 5. Germline V CDR1 and CDR2: SGHKS, YYEKEE (reference sequence). CDR3 length equals 14 residues. CDR3 residues: CASSQTGGHSPLHF. The DNA of the CDR3 is TGTGCCAGCAGCCAAACAGGGGGGCATTCACCCCTCCACTTT.

Concerning this clone: The germline gene is not matched at one end of the junction; a read error may be the cause. The chain couples TRBV5-6 to TRBJ2-1; tentative D call: TRBD1 (5 bases). The germline gives CDR1 SGHDT, CDR2 YYEEEE. The CDR3 runs 12 residues. The CDR3 DNA reads TGTGCCAGCACCGACCCTAAGGGCAGGGCGCTCTTC. Amino acids: CASTDPKGRALF. Variable domain in full (rest from reference TRBV5-6 and TRBJ2-1): DAGVTQSPTHLIKTRGQQVTLRCSPKSGHDTVSWYQQALGQGPQFIFQYYEEEERQRGNFPDRFSGHQFPNYSSELNVNALLLGDSALYLCASTDPKGRALFGPGTRLTVL.

The genes are TRBV6-1 and TRBJ2-6; 8 bases are shared with TRBD2. Germline V gene lookup returns CDR1 MNHNS and CDR2 SASEGT. Losses at the gene ends were 4 bases for V and 0 bases for J; bases not matched to a gene: 5. The CDR3 consists of 17 residues. CDR3 sequence (DNA): TGTGCCAGCAGTGTGGTGAGCGGGAGCTCTGGGGCCAACGTCCTGACTTTC. It encodes CASSVVSGSSGANVLTF.